This T cell receptor (beta chain) appears in the sequencing data of a study of PD-1 and CTLA-4 blockade in melanoma. The CDR3 spans 13 residues. Germline V gene data show CDR1 as MNHEY and CDR2 as SMNVEV (reference sequence). V was clipped by 3 bases and J by 2 bases, with 7 bases between them. The assay was immunoSEQ multiplex PCR, and TCRdb's table has in-frame clones only and misses some. The sample yields tens of thousands of clones, around 88% seen once. The clonotype was recovered from a human donor with melanoma. The gene calls are TRBV27 and TRBJ1-1; no clear D. This specimen consisted of CD8+ T cells from peripheral blood, obtained before anti-PD-1 treatment. This CDR3 reads CASSFPGNTEAFF. The CDR3, as DNA: TGTGCCAGCAGTTTCCCCGGCAACACTGAAGCTTTCTTT.